Each of the 24 T cell receptor beta chains below was sequenced from the same sample in a study of beta chain features in type 1 diabetes. Expressed TCRB transcripts were sequenced after all isolated RNA was converted to cDNA. Data came from immunoSEQ multiplex PCR; TCRdb stores just in-frame clones and leaves some out. The table lists 430,000 or so clones, roughly an eighth of them singletons. Sequencing was done on a sample of naive CD4+ T cells from blood. The origin of the receptors is a woman between 18 and 29 years old in good health.

This rearrangement joins TRBV27 to TRBJ2-1; 12 bases are a match to TRBD2. The CDR3 is 17 residues long. With 3 bases clipped from V and 2 bases from J, the junction kept 5 bases outside the gene matches. CDR1 MNHEY and CDR2 SMNVEV come from the germline V gene (reference sequence). This chain's CDR3 is CASSFRTSGATYNEQFF. The CDR3 DNA reads TGTGCCAGCAGTTTCAGGACTAGCGGGGCTACCTACAATGAGCAGTTCTTC.

The rearrangement joins TRBV19 to TRBJ1-2, with D perhaps TRBD1 (5 bases). The germline CDR1 and CDR2 sequences are LNHDA and SQIVND (reference sequence). This CDR3 spans 13 amino acids. V lost 3 bases to trimming and J lost 5 bases, with 10 bases between them. For the CDR3, the DNA is TGTGCCAGTAGTATTAAGGGGATTTATGGCTACACCTTC. It yields the protein CASSIKGIYGYTF.

The chain has TRBV18 and TRBJ2-7, with D maybe TRBD1 (6 bases). There are 16 residues in the CDR3. Trimming took 6 bases from V and 2 from J, leaving 20 bases between them. Germline CDR1 KGHSH, CDR2 LQKENI. CDR3 region: CASSPLGTQGAYEQYF. CDR3 DNA sequence: TGTGCCAGCTCCCCCCTTGGGACACAAGGGGCCTACGAGCAGTACTTC. Based on the CDR3 plus reference TRBV18 and TRBJ2-7, the full variable domain is NAGVMQNPRHLVRRRGQEARLRCSPMKGHSHVYWYRQLPEEGLKFMVYLQKENIIDESGMPKERFSAEFPKEGPSILRIQQVVRGDSAAYFCASSPLGTQGAYEQYFGPGTRLTVT.

This clone showed up just a few times. This chain joins TRBV19 and TRBJ2-1; 9 bases align to TRBD2. Trimming removed 7 bases from V and 6 bases from J; junction bases left unmatched: 16. Germline values: CDR1 LNHDA, CDR2 SQIVND (reference sequence). The CDR3 sequence is 17 residues long. In nucleotides, the CDR3 is TGTGCCAGTACGTGGATTCTAGCGGGGATCCCCGGCAATGAGCAGTTCTTC. Residues: CASTWILAGIPGNEQFF.

This clone was counted between two and nine times. This chain connects TRBV14 to TRBJ2-5, with 14 nucleotides matching TRBD2. The germline V gene encodes CDR1 SGHDN and CDR2 FVKESK. The CDR3 totals 16 residues. V shed 3 bases, J shed 5 bases, and the junction held 5 bases outside the gene matches. CDR3 in DNA: TGTGCCAGCAGCCATGAGGGACTAGCGGGAGTTGAGACCCAGTACTTC. It encodes CASSHEGLAGVETQYF.

This clone was detected only a few times. This chain uses TRBV7-2 with TRBJ2-1, with 13 bases aligning to TRBD2. Germline loops: CDR1 SGHTA, CDR2 FQGNSA. This CDR3 is 15 amino acids long. V lost 5 bases, J lost 10 bases, and 8 bases stayed unmatched. CDR3 residues: CASSPRLAGGMEQFF. The CDR3 nucleotides are TGTGCCAGCAGCCCTCGACTAGCGGGGGGCATGGAGCAGTTCTTC.

This clone appeared a few times. This chain links TRBV6-7 with TRBJ2-7; 7 nucleotides line up with TRBD1. TRBV6-7 belongs to the ORF category, with a function that is uncertain. The CDR3 consists of 12 residues. V was pared by 8 bases and J by 3 bases, with 4 bases of the junction left unmatched. CDR3 sequence (DNA): TGTGCCAGCCGCGGACAGGTCTACGAGCAGTACGTC. Translation gives CASRGQVYEQYV.

The rearrangement uses TRBV7-2 and TRBJ1-4; 7 positions match TRBD1. This CDR3 is built from 15 residues. Losses at the gene ends were 4 bases for V and 8 bases for J; bases not matched to a gene: 10. Germline V CDR1 and CDR2: SGHTA, FQGNSA. The CDR3 spells CASSSHRGIQEKLFF. The CDR3, as DNA: TGTGCCAGCAGCTCCCACAGGGGAATACAGGAAAAACTGTTTTTT.

This clone was seen a handful of times. V gene TRBV28 combines with J gene TRBJ2-7; 7 nucleotides agree with TRBD1. The germline CDR1 and CDR2 sequences are MDHEN and SYDVKM. The CDR3 loop spans 13 amino acids. With V trimmed by 7 bases and J by 5 bases, 8 bases remained unmatched. This CDR3 is CASKNTGVDEQYV. CDR3 nucleotides: TGTGCCAGCAAGAACACAGGGGTTGACGAGCAGTACGTC.

This clone was detected a few times. The V gene is TRBV19, the J gene TRBJ1-2; D is unresolved. The CDR3 is 10 amino acids. Trimming stripped 8 bases from V and 8 bases from J, with 9 bases between. Germline V gene lookup returns CDR1 LNHDA and CDR2 SQIVND (reference sequence). CDR3 DNA sequence: TGTGCCAGTGGACGTTCAGGCTACACCTTC. This translates into CASGRSGYTF.

The chain recombines TRBV7-6 with TRBJ2-5; 7 bases match TRBD2. The V segment lost 1 base and the J segment 2 bases; nucleotides outside the gene matches: 4. The CDR3 sequence is 15 residues long. The germline V gene encodes CDR1 SGHVS and CDR2 FNYEAQ. CDR3 coding DNA: TGTGCCAGCAGCTTAGTGGCGGGAGATCAAGAGACCCAGTACTTC. Protein sequence: CASSLVAGDQETQYF. The whole variable domain, remainder taken from reference TRBV7-6 and TRBJ2-5, is GAGVSQSPRYKVTKRGQDVALRCDPISGHVSLYWYRQALGQGPEFLTYFNYEAQQDKSGLPNDRFSAERPEGSISTLTIQRTEQRDSAMYRCASSLVAGDQETQYFGPGTRLLVL.

This clone was observed many times. This rearrangement joins TRBV10-3 to TRBJ2-5; D is unresolved. Between the trimmed V and J ends, which lost 6 bases and 1 base, there was a span of 9 bases. CDR1 and CDR2 from the germline V gene are ENHRY and SYGVKD. The CDR3 is made up of 13 amino acids. The CDR3 is CAISRTVQETQYF. The CDR3 DNA sequence: TGTGCCATCAGCCGTACAGTCCAAGAGACCCAGTACTTC.

This clone has just a few counts. The genes are TRBV19 and TRBJ2-5; 7 positions match TRBD1. This CDR3 spans 14 amino acids. V shed 7 bases and J 3 bases; nucleotides not matched to a gene: 8. Per germline, CDR1 LNHDA and CDR2 SQIVND (reference sequence). This CDR3 reads CASMRAGGEETQYF. CDR3 DNA: TGTGCCAGTATGAGGGCAGGGGGTGAAGAGACCCAGTACTTC.

This sequence joins TRBV18 and TRBJ2-6; the D is unclear. Looked up from germline, CDR1 is KGHSH and CDR2 is LQKENI. The CDR3 consists of 15 residues. Trimming stripped 4 bases from V and 1 base from J, with 8 bases between. The CDR3 coding sequence is TGTGCCAGCTCACTCGCCGGATCTGGGGCCAACGTCCTGACTTTC. Translated: CASSLAGSGANVLTF.

In its sample, this clone was seen a few times. This rearrangement joins TRBV19 to TRBJ2-7; maybe TRBD1 (5 bases). The CDR3 is 15 amino acids. V was cut by 3 bases and J by 6 bases, with 18 bases left in between. Germline V lookup: CDR1 LNHDA, CDR2 SQIVND (reference sequence). The CDR3 nucleotides are TGTGCCAGTAGTATCCTGGGGCGTGACAGTCGCGAGCAGTACTTC. This gives the protein CASSILGRDSREQYF.

This clone was seen a handful of times. The chain uses TRBV7-8 and TRBJ2-1; tentatively, D is TRBD1 or TRBD2 (5 bases each). CDR3 length: 15 amino acids. Germline V gene lookup returns CDR1 SGHVS and CDR2 FQNEAQ. V shed 4 bases and J shed 5 bases, with 15 bases lying between them. CDR3 residues: CASSWGPPTDNEQFF. In nucleotides, the CDR3 is TGTGCCAGCAGCTGGGGACCGCCAACAGACAATGAGCAGTTCTTC.

This clone came up a few times. Other DNA sequences within the sample encode an identical CDR3. This chain connects TRBV20-1 to TRBJ1-2; no clear D. The CDR3 loop spans 10 amino acids. V lost 3 bases to trimming and J lost 4 bases, with 3 bases between them. From germline, CDR1 is DFQATT and CDR2 SNEGSKA (reference sequence). CDR3 sequence (DNA): TGCAGTGCTAGTCGCTATGGCTACACCTTC. It translates to CSASRYGYTF.

This clone was seen only a few times. The CDR3 DNA sequence: TGTGCCAGCAGTTGGGAAGCTACTAGCGGGAGCCAGTTCTTC. Translation gives CASSWEATSGSQFF. The chain joins TRBV6-5 to TRBJ2-1, with 11 bases identical to TRBD2. This CDR3 comprises 14 residues. The V segment lost 4 bases and the J segment 13 bases; nucleotides outside the gene matches: 9. Looked up from germline, CDR1 is MNHEY and CDR2 is SVGAGI.

The chain has TRBV19 and TRBJ2-1; maybe TRBD1 (5 bases). Trimming took off 4 bases at V and 7 bases at J, with 14 bases between the two ends. The V gene's germline CDR1 is LNHDA and CDR2 SQIVND (reference sequence). CDR3 length: 14 amino acids. CDR3 DNA sequence: TGTGCCAGTAGTACAACCGTTTCAGGGAATGAGCAGTTCTTC. Its protein is CASSTTVSGNEQFF.

This clone was picked up a small number of times. The V call is TRBV29-1, the J call TRBJ1-1; the D is unclear. Trimming shortened V by 7 bases and J by 8 bases, and 14 bases separated the two germline ends. CDR1 and CDR2 from the germline V gene are SQVTM and ANQGSEA. The CDR3 sequence is 11 residues long. The CDR3 DNA reads TGCAGCGCTGCAGACCGCGGAGAAGCTTTCTTT. Its protein product is CSAADRGEAFF.

The rearrangement uses TRBV7-2 and TRBJ2-3; the match to TRBD2 covers 12 bases. This CDR3 has 19 residues. V was clipped by 5 bases and J by 2 bases; unmatched bases: 14. Germline values: CDR1 SGHTA, CDR2 FQGNSA. CDR3 DNA sequence: TGTGCCAGCAGCGGCCGAAGGACTAGCGGGAAGAGCTTCACAGATACGCAGTATTTT. It codes for CASSGRRTSGKSFTDTQYF.

V usage is TRBV19 and J usage is TRBJ2-3; D might be TRBD1 (6 bases). CDR1 LNHDA and CDR2 SQIVND come from the germline V gene (reference sequence). The length of the CDR3 is 16 residues. The germline V and J ends were trimmed by 0 bases and 3 bases, with 13 bases remaining between them. The CDR3 spells CASSIDAGAGTDTQYF. For the CDR3, the DNA is TGTGCCAGTAGTATAGATGCAGGGGCAGGGACAGATACGCAGTATTTT.

The chain recombines TRBV27 with TRBJ2-1; 9 positions agree with TRBD1. The V and J ends lost 7 bases and 3 bases, in that order; junction bases with no gene match: 4. The germline CDR1 and CDR2 sequences are MNHEY and SMNVEV (reference sequence). The CDR3 contains 14 residues. For the CDR3, the DNA is TGTGCCAGCAATATGGGACAGGGCTACAATGAGCAGTTCTTC. Its translation: CASNMGQGYNEQFF.

V gene TRBV9 combines with J gene TRBJ2-3; D is tentatively TRBD1 or TRBD2 (5 bases each). Germline V CDR1 and CDR2: SGDLS, YYNGEE. V lost 0 bases, J lost 1 base, and 9 bases lay in between. This CDR3 spans 15 amino acids. Written as DNA, the CDR3 is TGTGCCAGCAGCGTAGGTAGGGGACGCACAGATACGCAGTATTTT. It specifies CASSVGRGRTDTQYF.